One sample yielded the 27 T cell receptor beta chains listed below, sequenced in a study of blood T cell repertoires in COVID-19. Clones were sequenced by immunoSEQ multiplex PCR, and TCRdb holds only the in-frame ones, with some missing. In the table there are about 190,000 clones, more than 75% of which are singletons. Sequenced input: PBMCs or T cells enriched from blood (not recorded which). These receptors all stem from a woman in her 50s who had recovered from COVID-19.

The chain has TRBV10-3 and TRBJ2-7; 9 bases fit TRBD1. The V gene's germline CDR1 is ENHRY and CDR2 SYGVKD. The J segment lost 3 bases and the V segment lost 10 bases, leaving 7 bases of the junction unmatched. This CDR3 contains 13 residues. CDR3 region: CATTGQGIYEQYF. CDR3 DNA sequence: TGTGCCACCACGGGACAGGGTATCTACGAGCAGTACTTC.

The chain is built from TRBV4-1 and TRBJ1-2, with D perhaps TRBD1 (6 bases). CDR3 length equals 14 residues. Germline-derived CDR1 and CDR2 are MGHRA and YSYEKL. V lost 9 bases and J 2 bases, leaving 16 bases between the germline ends. DNA of the CDR3: TGCGCCAGTTCCATCTGGACAGCAAACTATGGCTACACCTTC. Its translation: CASSIWTANYGYTF.

This rearrangement joins TRBV28 to TRBJ2-2; 10 nucleotides match TRBD2. Trimming removed 6 bases from V and 0 bases from J; junction bases left unmatched: 10. The CDR3 covers 18 residues. Germline loops: CDR1 MDHEN, CDR2 SYDVKM. The CDR3 protein is CASSRIMGLAPNTGELFF. The CDR3 DNA sequence: TGTGCCAGCAGCCGAATAATGGGACTAGCGCCGAACACCGGGGAGCTGTTTTTT.

V is TRBV12-5 and J is TRBJ2-5; D might be TRBD1 (6 bases). CDR3 length equals 13 residues. Trimming stripped 6 bases from V and 1 base from J, with 9 bases between. The germline V gene has CDR1 LGHNT and CDR2 FRNRAP. The DNA of the CDR3 is TGTGCTAGTGGGATGGACAGCCAAGAGACCCAGTACTTC. Translated, it gives CASGMDSQETQYF.

This chain uses TRBV6-6 with TRBJ2-7, with 7 bases that match TRBD2. The V gene end was trimmed by 2 bases and the J gene end by 4 bases; junction bases not matched to a gene: 5. This CDR3 has 14 residues. Germline loops: CDR1 MNHNY, CDR2 SVGAGI (reference sequence). In DNA form, the CDR3 reads TGTGCCAGCAGTTACGGGGGAGGGAGGTACGAGCAGTACTTC. It is translated as CASSYGGGRYEQYF.

V is TRBV9 and J is TRBJ2-3, with 12 bases aligning to TRBD2. Germline values: CDR1 SGDLS, CDR2 YYNGEE. The length of the CDR3 is 17 residues. Unmatched junction bases numbered 8, after V lost 4 bases and J lost 2 bases. CDR3 in DNA: TGTGCCAGCAGCAGCCATGGACTAGCGGGAACCACAGATACGCAGTATTTT. This translates into CASSSHGLAGTTDTQYF.

V gene TRBV28 combines with J gene TRBJ2-4, with D perhaps matching TRBD1 (5 bases). V was trimmed by 6 bases and J by 0 bases, leaving 15 bases between them. The CDR3 consists of 16 residues. Germline V lookup: CDR1 MDHEN, CDR2 SYDVKM. The CDR3 reads CASSQSSTVAKNIQYF. CDR3 DNA sequence: TGTGCCAGCAGCCAATCATCGACAGTAGCCAAAAACATTCAGTACTTC.

The genes are TRBV4-2 and TRBJ1-1; 9 positions agree with TRBD1. The CDR3 length is 18 residues. J gave up 7 bases and V 2 bases, and 17 bases lay outside the gene matches. Germline CDR1 LGHNA, CDR2 YNFKEQ. The CDR3 DNA reads TGTGCCAGCAGCCAAATGGTAAAATTAGGGACAGGGACAGTTGAAGCTTTCTTT. Residues: CASSQMVKLGTGTVEAFF.

This chain links TRBV7-9 with TRBJ1-2, with no clear D. Trimming pared 0 bases from V and 5 bases from J, leaving 13 bases between. CDR3 length: 15 residues. CDR1 is SEHNR and CDR2 is FQNEAQ in the germline V gene (reference sequence). CDR3 sequence reads: CASSLATRPGYGYTF. Written as DNA, the CDR3 is TGTGCCAGCAGCTTAGCGACCAGGCCGGGGTATGGCTACACCTTC.

The chain joins TRBV28 to TRBJ1-4; 10 bases line up with TRBD1. Losses at the gene ends were 6 bases for V and 7 bases for J; bases not matched to a gene: 14. The CDR3 sequence is 17 residues long. Germline CDR1 MDHEN, CDR2 SYDVKM. CDR3 loop: CASRPSSGQGFGEKLFF. CDR3 in DNA: TGTGCCAGCAGGCCATCCTCGGGACAGGGGTTTGGTGAAAAACTGTTTTTT.

This chain links TRBV11-2 with TRBJ2-5; TRBD2 is a possible D gene (5 bases). Germline values: CDR1 SGHAT, CDR2 FQNNGV. The CDR3 spans 14 residues. V shed 0 bases and J shed 2 bases, with 7 bases lying between them. The CDR3 region has the DNA TGTGCCAGCAGCTTAGAGTGGGAGCAAGAGACCCAGTACTTC. This translates into CASSLEWEQETQYF.

The rearrangement uses TRBV20-1 and TRBJ2-7, with 8 bases identical to TRBD1. Germline V CDR1 and CDR2: DFQATT, SNEGSKA (reference sequence). J gave up 3 bases and V 3 bases, and 4 bases lay outside the gene matches. The CDR3 contains 13 residues. This chain's CDR3 is CSASSDRGYEQYF. CDR3 nucleotides: TGCAGTGCTAGTTCCGACAGGGGCTACGAGCAGTACTTC.

As DNA, the CDR3 is TGTGCCAGTAGTACGGGACTCCATAGCAATCAGCCCCAGCATTTT. Translation: CASSTGLHSNQPQHF. The V and J genes are TRBV19 and TRBJ1-5; D is perhaps TRBD1 (5 bases). CDR1 is LNHDA and CDR2 is SQIVND in the germline V gene (reference sequence). The V end lost 4 bases, the J end lost 0 bases, and 10 bases lay between the germline ends. The CDR3 extends over 15 amino acids. Based on the CDR3 plus reference TRBV19 and TRBJ1-5, the full variable domain is DGGITQSPKYLFRKEGQNVTLSCEQNLNHDAMYWYRQDPGQGLRLIYYSQIVNDFQKGDIAEGYSVSREKKESFPLTVTSAQKNPTAFYLCASSTGLHSNQPQHFGDGTRLSIL.

This clone has only a few counts. Within the sample, other DNA sequences also encode this same CDR3. This chain links TRBV9 with TRBJ1-3; D unclear. This CDR3 region has 15 residues. The ends were cut back, 0 bases at V and 1 base at J, with 8 bases in the middle. Germline loops: CDR1 SGDLS, CDR2 YYNGEE. The CDR3 DNA reads as TGTGCCAGCAGCGTAGTGGGAGGTTCTGGAAACACCATATATTTT. Amino acid sequence: CASSVVGGSGNTIYF.

The V gene is TRBV3-1 (or the pseudogene TRBV3-2), the J gene TRBJ1-6; 8 bases fit TRBD1. The CDR3 contains 16 residues. CDR1 is LGHDT and CDR2 is YNNKEL in the germline V gene (reference sequence). The junction had 10 bases not matched to a gene; V was cut back by 2 bases and J by 10 bases. CDR3 sequence (DNA): TGTGCCAGCAGCCAAATCGGACAGGGAGGGGGGTCACCCCTCCACTTT. Its protein product is CASSQIGQGGGSPLHF.

This clone showed up just once. The rearrangement joins TRBV7-6 to TRBJ2-1; 14 bases align to TRBD2. V lost 5 bases to trimming and J lost 6 bases; unmatched junction nucleotides: 6. The CDR3 sequence is 16 residues long. Germline V gives CDR1 SGHVS, CDR2 FNYEAQ. The CDR3 protein is CASSTTSGRGGNEQFF. CDR3 in DNA: TGTGCCAGCAGCACGACTAGCGGGAGGGGGGGCAATGAGCAGTTCTTC.

The gene calls are TRBV3-1 (or the pseudogene TRBV3-2) and TRBJ2-7; no definite D call. The germline gives CDR1 LGHDT, CDR2 YNNKEL (reference sequence). Trimming took off 3 bases at V and 4 bases at J, with 13 bases between the two ends. The CDR3 consists of 14 residues. In DNA, the CDR3 is TGTGCCAGCAGCCAGCGGAGAGGCGTATACGAGCAGTACTTC. Encoded protein: CASSQRRGVYEQYF.

This chain connects TRBV11-2 to TRBJ1-3, with D perhaps matching TRBD1 (6 bases). This CDR3 is 14 amino acids long. The germline V and J ends were trimmed by 5 bases and 3 bases, with 11 bases remaining between them. Germline CDR1 is SGHAT and CDR2 is FQNNGV. The CDR3 nucleotides are TGTGCCAGCAGCGTACAGGGCGGTGGAAACACCATATATTTT. This codes for CASSVQGGGNTIYF.

This clone was counted only a few times. V is TRBV30 and J is TRBJ1-6; perhaps TRBD1 as D (5 bases). The germline V gene encodes CDR1 GTSNPN and CDR2 SVGIG (reference sequence). The CDR3 loop spans 15 amino acids. The V end was cut by 4 bases, the J end by 8 bases, with 18 bases between. The CDR3 loop is CAWTVGLTEHSPLHF. CDR3 nucleotide sequence: TGTGCCTGGACGGTGGGGCTCACGGAGCATTCACCCCTCCACTTT. Full variable domain (rest looked up from reference TRBV30 and TRBJ1-6): SQTIHQWPATLVQPVGSPLSLECTVEGTSNPNLYWYRQAAGRGLQLLFYSVGIGQISSEVPQNLSASRPQDRQFILSSKKLLLSDSGFYLCAWTVGLTEHSPLHFGNGTRLTVT.

V gene TRBV28 combines with J gene TRBJ1-1; 8 bases align to TRBD1. This CDR3 region has 14 residues. Germline V gene lookup returns CDR1 MDHEN and CDR2 SYDVKM. J was trimmed by 4 bases and V by 7 bases; bases with no gene match: 8. The CDR3 is CASKTGGASTEAFF. Written as DNA, the CDR3 is TGTGCCAGCAAAACAGGGGGGGCGAGCACTGAAGCTTTCTTT. The variable domain in full, with the rest retrieved from reference TRBV28 and TRBJ1-1, is DVKVTQSSRYLVKRTGEKVFLECVQDMDHENMFWYRQDPGLGLRLIYFSYDVKMKEKGDIPEGYSVSREKKERFSLILESASTNQTSMYLCASKTGGASTEAFFGQGTRLTVV.

This chain joins TRBV28 and TRBJ2-1, with a tentative D call TRBD1 (5 bases). V shed 5 bases and J shed 13 bases, with 15 bases lying between them. The CDR3 consists of 12 residues. Germline V lookup: CDR1 MDHEN, CDR2 SYDVKM. CDR3 coding DNA: TGTGCCAGCAGTCCAATCACAGGCCCCCAGTTCTTC. Residues: CASSPITGPQFF.

V usage is TRBV9 and J usage is TRBJ1-3; D is undetermined. This CDR3 has 17 residues. Deletions cut 0 bases from V and 0 bases from J, with 13 bases between. Germline CDR1 SGDLS, CDR2 YYNGEE. The CDR3 nucleotides are TGTGCCAGCAGCGTAGGGAACCCGGGTCACTCTGGAAACACCATATATTTT. This codes for CASSVGNPGHSGNTIYF.

The V call is TRBV10-3, the J call TRBJ1-1, with TRBD1 matching over 7 bases. The V segment lost 6 bases and the J segment 8 bases; nucleotides outside the gene matches: 9. The length of the CDR3 is 13 residues. Germline V lookup: CDR1 ENHRY, CDR2 SYGVKD. DNA of the CDR3: TGTGCCATCAGGGACAGGTTCTCGAACGAAGCTTTCTTT. Encoded protein: CAIRDRFSNEAFF.

The chain carries TRBV30 and TRBJ1-2; possible D gene TRBD1, 6 bases. V was clipped by 1 base and J by 8 bases, with 17 bases between them. Germline CDR1 reads GTSNPN; CDR2 reads SVGIG (reference sequence). The CDR3 is 14 residues long. The CDR3 sequence is CAWSGPGGARGYTF. The CDR3 nucleotides read TGTGCCTGGAGTGGCCCCGGGGGGGCAAGGGGCTACACCTTC.

This sequence joins TRBV2 and TRBJ2-3; the D gene is possibly TRBD2 (5 bases). The CDR3 sequence is 14 residues long. V was trimmed by 4 bases and J by 0 bases, leaving 8 bases between them. Looked up from germline, CDR1 is SNHLY and CDR2 is FYNNEI. CDR3 amino acids: CASSVAYSTDTQYF. CDR3 coding DNA: TGTGCCAGCAGTGTAGCGTATAGCACAGATACGCAGTATTTT.

J is TRBJ2-3 and V is TRBV28; 7 bases are a match to TRBD2. After removal of 1 base from V and 1 base from J, the junction contained 2 bases not matched to a gene. The CDR3 is 15 amino acids. Germline V gives CDR1 MDHEN, CDR2 SYDVKM. CDR3 bases: TGTGCCAGCAGTTTATCCCTAGCGGGCACAGATACGCAGTATTTT. Translation gives CASSLSLAGTDTQYF.

The table lists this clone with a count of one. V is TRBV7-2 and J is TRBJ2-7, with D perhaps matching TRBD2 (5 bases). CDR3 length: 12 amino acids. Looked up from germline, CDR1 is SGHTA and CDR2 is FQGNSA. Trimming pared 3 bases from V and 7 bases from J, leaving 10 bases between. The CDR3 region is CASSFRGIEQYF. DNA of the CDR3: TGTGCCAGCAGCTTCCGGGGTATAGAGCAGTACTTC.